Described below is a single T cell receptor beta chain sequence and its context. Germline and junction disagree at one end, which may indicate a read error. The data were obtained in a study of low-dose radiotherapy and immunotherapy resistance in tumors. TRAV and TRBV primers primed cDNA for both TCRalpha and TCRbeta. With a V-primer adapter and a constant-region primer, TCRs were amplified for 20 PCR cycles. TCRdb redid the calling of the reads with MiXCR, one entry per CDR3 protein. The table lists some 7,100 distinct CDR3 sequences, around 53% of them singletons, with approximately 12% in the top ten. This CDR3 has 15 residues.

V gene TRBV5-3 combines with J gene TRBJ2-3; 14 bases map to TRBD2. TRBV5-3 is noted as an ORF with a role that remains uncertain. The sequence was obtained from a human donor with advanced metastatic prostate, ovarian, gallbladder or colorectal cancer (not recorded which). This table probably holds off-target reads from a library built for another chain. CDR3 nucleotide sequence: TGCGCCAGCCGCAGGGGACTAGCGGGAGAAGATACGCAGTATTTT. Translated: CASRRGLAGEDTQYF.